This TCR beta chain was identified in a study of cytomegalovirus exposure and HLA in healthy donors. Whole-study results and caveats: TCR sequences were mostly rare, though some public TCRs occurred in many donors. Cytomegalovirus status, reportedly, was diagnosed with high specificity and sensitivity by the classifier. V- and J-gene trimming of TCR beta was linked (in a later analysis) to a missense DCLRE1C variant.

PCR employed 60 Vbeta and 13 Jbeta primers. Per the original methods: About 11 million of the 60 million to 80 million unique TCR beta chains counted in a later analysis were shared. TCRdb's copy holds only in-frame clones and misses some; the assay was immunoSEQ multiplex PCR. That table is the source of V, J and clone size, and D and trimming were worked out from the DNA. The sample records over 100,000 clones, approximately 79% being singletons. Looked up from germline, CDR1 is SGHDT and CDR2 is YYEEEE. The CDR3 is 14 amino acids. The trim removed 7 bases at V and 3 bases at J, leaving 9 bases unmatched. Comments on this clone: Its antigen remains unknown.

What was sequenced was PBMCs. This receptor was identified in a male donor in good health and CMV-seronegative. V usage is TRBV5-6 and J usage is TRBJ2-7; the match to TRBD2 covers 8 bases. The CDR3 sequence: CASAGGVRLYEQYF. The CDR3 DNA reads TGTGCCAGCGCCGGGGGGGTTAGACTCTACGAGCAGTACTTC.